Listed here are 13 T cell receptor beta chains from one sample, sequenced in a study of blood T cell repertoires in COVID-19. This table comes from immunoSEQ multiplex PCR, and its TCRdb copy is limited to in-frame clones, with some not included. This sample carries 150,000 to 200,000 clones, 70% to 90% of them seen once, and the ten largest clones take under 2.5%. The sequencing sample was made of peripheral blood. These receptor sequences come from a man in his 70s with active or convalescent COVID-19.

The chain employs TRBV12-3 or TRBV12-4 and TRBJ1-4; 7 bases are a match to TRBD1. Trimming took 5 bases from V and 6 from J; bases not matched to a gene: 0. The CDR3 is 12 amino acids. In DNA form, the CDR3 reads TGTGCCAGCAGTGACAGGGATGAAAAACTGTTTTTT. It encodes CASSDRDEKLFF.

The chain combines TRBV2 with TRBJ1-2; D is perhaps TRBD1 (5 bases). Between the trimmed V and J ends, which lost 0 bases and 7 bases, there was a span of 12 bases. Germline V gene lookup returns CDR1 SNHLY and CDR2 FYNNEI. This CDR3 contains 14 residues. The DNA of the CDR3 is TGTGCCAGCAGTGAAGCGCTCAGGGCCGTTGGCTACACCTTC. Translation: CASSEALRAVGYTF. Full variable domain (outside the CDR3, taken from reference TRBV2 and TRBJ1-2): EPEVTQTPSHQVTQMGQEVILRCVPISNHLYFYWYRQILGQKVEFLVSFYNNEISEKSEIFDDQFSVERPDGSNFTLKIRSTKLEDSAMYFCASSEALRAVGYTFGSGTRLTVV.

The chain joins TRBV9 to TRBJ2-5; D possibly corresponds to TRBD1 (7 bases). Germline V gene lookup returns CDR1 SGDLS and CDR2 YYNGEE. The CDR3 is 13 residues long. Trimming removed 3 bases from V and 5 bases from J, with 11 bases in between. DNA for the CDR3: TGTGCCAGCAGCGGACCAGGGGGGGAGACCCAGTACTTC. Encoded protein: CASSGPGGETQYF.

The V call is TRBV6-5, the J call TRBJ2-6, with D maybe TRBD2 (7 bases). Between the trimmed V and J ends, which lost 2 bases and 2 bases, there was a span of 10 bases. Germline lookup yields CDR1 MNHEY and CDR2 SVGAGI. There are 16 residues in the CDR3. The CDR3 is CASSYGGGAGANVLTF. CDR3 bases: TGTGCCAGCAGTTACGGAGGGGGGGCTGGGGCCAACGTCCTGACTTTC.

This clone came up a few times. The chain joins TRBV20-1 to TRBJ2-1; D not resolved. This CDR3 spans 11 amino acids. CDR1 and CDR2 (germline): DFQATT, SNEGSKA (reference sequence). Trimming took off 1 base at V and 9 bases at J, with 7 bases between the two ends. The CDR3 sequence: CSARANLEQFF. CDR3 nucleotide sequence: TGCAGTGCTAGAGCTAATCTTGAGCAGTTCTTC.

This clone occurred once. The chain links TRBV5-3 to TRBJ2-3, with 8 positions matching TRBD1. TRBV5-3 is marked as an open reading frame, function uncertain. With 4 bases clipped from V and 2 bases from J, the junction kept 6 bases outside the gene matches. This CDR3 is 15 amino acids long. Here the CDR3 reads CARSQGQGYTDTQYF. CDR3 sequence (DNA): TGTGCCAGAAGCCAAGGACAGGGCTACACAGATACGCAGTATTTT.

CDR3 sequence (DNA): TGCAGCGTTGAAGTTACTCCGGAAAAACTGTTTTTT. Translation gives CSVEVTPEKLFF. The chain is built from TRBV29-1 and TRBJ1-4; D not resolved. CDR1 is SQVTM, CDR2 ANQGSEA, per germline. This CDR3 is 12 amino acids long. Trimming stripped 1 base from V and 8 bases from J, with 8 bases between. Drawing the rest from reference TRBV29-1 and TRBJ1-4, the complete variable domain is SAVISQKPSRDICQRGTSLTIQCQVDSQVTMMFWYRQQPGQSLTLIATANQGSEATYESGFVIDKFPISRPNLTFSTLTVSNMSPEDSSIYLCSVEVTPEKLFFGSGTQLSVL.

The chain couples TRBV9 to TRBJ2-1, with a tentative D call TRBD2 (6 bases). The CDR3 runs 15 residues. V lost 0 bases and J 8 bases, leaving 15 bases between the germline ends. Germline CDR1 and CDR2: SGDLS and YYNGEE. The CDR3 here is CASSVGGSGTHEQFF. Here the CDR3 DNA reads TGTGCCAGCAGCGTAGGGGGTAGCGGCACGCATGAGCAGTTCTTC.

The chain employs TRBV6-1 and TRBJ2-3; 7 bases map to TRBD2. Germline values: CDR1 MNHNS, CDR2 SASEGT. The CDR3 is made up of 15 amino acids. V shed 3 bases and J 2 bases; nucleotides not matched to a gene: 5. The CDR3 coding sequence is TGTGCCAGCAGTGAGGGCGGGAGATACACAGATACGCAGTATTTT. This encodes CASSEGGRYTDTQYF.

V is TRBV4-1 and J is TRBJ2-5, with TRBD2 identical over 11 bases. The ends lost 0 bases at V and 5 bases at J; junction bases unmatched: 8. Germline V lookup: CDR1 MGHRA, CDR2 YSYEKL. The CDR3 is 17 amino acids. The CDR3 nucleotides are TGCGCCAGCAGCCAAGAGACTGTAGCGGGAGGGCCTGAGACCCAGTACTTC. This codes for CASSQETVAGGPETQYF.

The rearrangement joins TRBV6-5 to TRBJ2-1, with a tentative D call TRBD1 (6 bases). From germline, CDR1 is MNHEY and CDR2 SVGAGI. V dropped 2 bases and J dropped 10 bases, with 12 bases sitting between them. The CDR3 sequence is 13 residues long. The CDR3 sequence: CASSYPGQLEQFF. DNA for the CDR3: TGTGCCAGCAGTTACCCCGGACAGCTAGAGCAGTTCTTC.

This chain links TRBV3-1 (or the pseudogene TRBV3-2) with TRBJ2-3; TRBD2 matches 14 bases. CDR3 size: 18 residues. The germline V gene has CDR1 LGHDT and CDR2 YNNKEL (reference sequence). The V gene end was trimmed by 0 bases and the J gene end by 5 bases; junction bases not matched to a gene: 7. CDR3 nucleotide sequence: TGTGCCAGCAGCCAAGATGCGACTAGCGGGAGGGCCTTAGATACGCAGTATTTT. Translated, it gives CASSQDATSGRALDTQYF.

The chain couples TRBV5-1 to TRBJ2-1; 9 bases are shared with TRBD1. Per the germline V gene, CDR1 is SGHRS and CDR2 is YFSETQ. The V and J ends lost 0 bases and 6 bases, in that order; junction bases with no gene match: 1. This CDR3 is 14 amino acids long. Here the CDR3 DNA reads TGCGCCAGCAGCTTGGAGGGACAGGGCAATGAGCAGTTCTTC. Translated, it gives CASSLEGQGNEQFF. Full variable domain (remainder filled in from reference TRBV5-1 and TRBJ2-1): KAGVTQTPRYLIKTRGQQVTLSCSPISGHRSVSWYQQTPGQGLQFLFEYFSETQRNKGNFPGRFSGRQFSNSRSEMNVSTLELGDSALYLCASSLEGQGNEQFFGPGTRLTVL.